This T cell receptor beta chain derives from a study of blood T cell repertoires in COVID-19. Study-wide background: The origin of the acute and convalescent COVID-19 samples was the United States, Italy and Spain.

Original handling: By means of reference gene primer amplification, nucleated cell counts were estimated. The data were produced by immunoSEQ multiplex PCR, yet TCRdb's version contains in-frame clones alone and is incomplete. V and J calls plus clone size are reproduced from that table; the DNA served to infer D and trimming. This table holds hundreds of thousands of clones, around 90% found once. Germline CDR1 and CDR2: SGHDT and YYEEEE. The CDR3 consists of 13 residues. After removal of 5 bases from V and 3 bases from J, the junction contained 5 bases not matched to a gene. The sequenced sample consisted of peripheral blood. This TCR came from a human donor in a cohort sampled during active COVID-19. The chain joins TRBV5-6 to TRBJ2-7, with 7 bases lining up with TRBD2. CDR3 protein: CASSAGLHYEQYF. The CDR3 region has the DNA TGTGCCAGCAGTGCGGGACTACACTACGAGCAGTACTTC.